These T cell receptor beta chains were read from a single sample in a study of OX40 agonist ivuxolimab in advanced cancers. Produced via immunoSEQ multiplex PCR; TCRdb's table is partial and in-frame only. Counted here are 57,000 or so clones, 92% occurring once; the ten biggest clones make up 0.6% to 0.8%. The source material was CD4+ or CD8+ T cells sorted from blood, sampled in a trial of the OX40 agonist ivuxolimab. The receptors originated from an adult with an advanced solid tumor such as melanoma, head and neck, liver or kidney cancer. Each CDR3 is given with its conserved first and last residue. D genes are given only for firm matches. Only part of the rows carry a size: once, few, many, or a class if the clone is expanded.

TRBD1 | . | TRBJ2-7 | TRBV7-9 | CASSSGQGRPQYF | TGTGCCAGCAGCTCGGGACAGGGGAGGCCTCAGTACTTC
TRBD2 | . | TRBJ2-7 | TRBV12-5 | CASGFSGRSSYEQYF | TGTGCTAGTGGTTTTAGCGGGAGGTCCTCCTACGAGCAGTACTTC
. | . | TRBJ2-3 | TRBV7-2 | CASSLAGAAGDTQYF | TGTGCCAGCAGCTTAGCGGGGGCCGCGGGAGATACGCAGTATTTT
TRBD1 | . | TRBJ1-2 | TRBV18 | CASSPGTANYGYTF | TGTGCCAGCTCACCAGGGACAGCTAACTATGGCTACACCTTC
. | . | TRBJ1-4 | TRBV30 | CAWDPGRVANEKLFF | TGTGCCTGGGACCCCGGCAGGGTAGCTAATGAAAAACTGTTTTTT
. | once | TRBJ2-7 | TRBV6-1 | CASRGGPYEQYF | TGTGCCAGCAGGGGAGGACCCTACGAGCAGTACTTC
. | . | TRBJ1-6 | TRBV19 | CASSMGTSGNSPLHF | TGTGCCAGTAGTATGGGGACTTCAGGGAATTCACCCCTCCACTTT
. | . | TRBJ2-2 | TRBV2 | CASNREPGELFF | TGTGCCAGCAATAGGGAGCCCGGGGAGCTGTTTTTT
TRBD1 | few | TRBJ2-7 | TRBV7-9 | CASSLVEGAYEQYF | TGTGCCAGCAGCTTAGTTGAGGGGGCATACGAGCAGTACTTC
. | . | TRBJ2-5 | TRBV30 | CAWSKGDSGTQYF | TGTGCCTGGAGTAAGGGGGACTCGGGGACCCAGTACTTC
TRBD1 | . | TRBJ1-1 | TRBV29-1 | CSGGGTGNTEAFF | TGCAGCGGTGGTGGGACAGGGAACACTGAAGCTTTCTTT
. | once | TRBJ2-1 | TRBV6-1 | CASRAYNEQFF | TGTGCCAGCAGGGCCTACAATGAGCAGTTCTTC
. | once | TRBJ1-1 | TRBV5-1 | CASSSRGTGTGTEAFF | TGCGCCAGCAGCTCGAGAGGAACCGGGACGGGAACCGAAGCTTTCTTT
. | . | TRBJ2-5 | TRBV28 | CASSFFGGPQETQYF | TGTGCCAGCAGTTTTTTTGGGGGGCCGCAGGAGACCCAGTACTTC
TRBD1 | . | TRBJ2-7 | TRBV5-8 | CASSRMKQGIHEQYF | TGTGCCAGCAGCCGTATGAAACAGGGGATCCACGAGCAGTACTTC
. | . | TRBJ1-1 | TRBV6-6 | CASSDSYEAFF | TGTGCCAGCAGTGACTCGTACGAAGCTTTCTTT